The 17 T cell receptor beta chains listed next were all sequenced from one sample in a study of CD8 T cells in Susac syndrome. When the RNA was reverse transcribed, random hexamers were used with an input of roughly 0.5 to 1 ug. TCRdb re-analysed the immunoSEQ multiplex PCR reads in MiXCR, keeping a single row per CDR3 protein. The table lists 150,000 to 200,000 distinct CDR3 sequences, 91% of them singletons. The sequencing input was CD4+ T cells from PBMCs. The receptors originated from a human donor with Susac syndrome.

This sequence joins TRBV5-4 and TRBJ2-4, with D possibly matching TRBD2 (5 bases). This CDR3 spans 16 amino acids. Trimming removed 4 bases at V and 0 bases at J, with 14 bases between. The germline V gene encodes CDR1 SGHNT and CDR2 YYREEE (reference sequence). CDR3 bases: TGTGCCAGCAGCCTTTTTCGAGGACTAGCCAAAAACATTCAGTACTTC. Translated, it gives CASSLFRGLAKNIQYF.

The rearrangement joins TRBV29-1 to TRBJ1-1; D might be TRBD1 (5 bases). The CDR3 runs to 13 residues. Germline V gene sequence: CDR1 SQVTM, CDR2 ANQGSEA. The ends were cut back, 4 bases at V and 0 bases at J, with 9 bases in the middle. The CDR3 region has the DNA TGCAGCGTTGGGGGCAGATTGAACACTGAAGCTTTCTTT. Encoded protein: CSVGGRLNTEAFF.

V gene TRBV5-1 combines with J gene TRBJ2-7; D call uncertain. This CDR3 has 12 residues. Trimming removed 3 bases at V and 3 bases at J, with 7 bases between. Per the germline V gene, CDR1 is SGHRS and CDR2 is YFSETQ. The CDR3, as DNA: TGCGCCAGCAGCTCGCGCTTCTACGAGCAGTACTTC. Its protein is CASSSRFYEQYF.

The rearrangement links TRBV27 to TRBJ1-1; D is uncertain. CDR1 and CDR2 from the germline V gene are MNHEY and SMNVEV (reference sequence). The germline V and J ends were trimmed by 5 bases and 0 bases, with 7 bases remaining between them. The CDR3 sequence is 13 residues long. Written as DNA, the CDR3 is TGTGCCAGCAGTGGGTCAGTGAACACTGAAGCTTTCTTT. It encodes CASSGSVNTEAFF.

This clonotype was detected once. This chain connects TRBV6-5 to TRBJ2-5; 9 nucleotides align to TRBD1. Germline trimming cut 6 bases from V and 5 bases from J; bases unmatched to any gene: 7. The CDR3 extends over 14 amino acids. CDR1 and CDR2 from the germline V gene are MNHEY and SVGAGI. CDR3 bases: TGTGCCAGCAGCTCCAACAGGGGGCGGGAGACCCAGTACTTC. It encodes CASSSNRGRETQYF.

The chain recombines TRBV20-1 with TRBJ2-7; 10 bases are shared with TRBD1. Trimming removed 1 base from V and 2 bases from J; junction bases left unmatched: 8. The length of the CDR3 is 16 residues. Germline CDR1 DFQATT, CDR2 SNEGSKA (reference sequence). The CDR3 protein is CSARGQGQGNPYEQYF. In DNA, the CDR3 is TGCAGTGCTAGAGGGCAGGGACAGGGGAACCCCTACGAGCAGTACTTC.

The chain couples TRBV6-5 to TRBJ1-5; D is undetermined. V gave up 4 bases and J gave up 0 bases, with 10 bases separating them. Germline CDR1 and CDR2: MNHEY and SVGAGI. CDR3 size: 15 residues. The CDR3 coding sequence is TGTGCCAGCAGTTCGGACTGGAATAGCAATCAGCCCCAGCATTTT. Amino acid sequence: CASSSDWNSNQPQHF.

The chain recombines TRBV7-8 with TRBJ2-5; 9 bases agree with TRBD1. Looked up from germline, CDR1 is SGHVS and CDR2 is FQNEAQ. After removal of 2 bases from V and 3 bases from J, the junction contained 7 bases not matched to a gene. This CDR3 is built from 16 residues. The CDR3 region is CASSLKVGTGKETQYF. DNA of the CDR3: TGTGCCAGCAGCTTAAAAGTCGGGACAGGGAAAGAGACCCAGTACTTC. Using reference TRBV7-8 and TRBJ2-5 for the parts outside the CDR3, the full variable domain is GAGVSQSPRYKVAKRGQDVALRCDPISGHVSLFWYQQALGQGPEFLTYFQNEAQLDKSGLPSDRFFAERPEGSVSTLKIQRTQQEDSAVYLCASSLKVGTGKETQYFGPGTRLLVL.

The V and J genes are TRBV7-8 and TRBJ2-1, with D hard to call. The germline V gene encodes CDR1 SGHVS and CDR2 FQNEAQ. CDR3 length equals 14 residues. Trimming cost V 5 bases and J 6 bases, with 14 bases left between them. The CDR3 DNA reads TGTGCCAGCAGCCCACTAAACACCGGCAATGAGCAGTTCTTC. Amino acid sequence: CASSPLNTGNEQFF.

The rearrangement joins TRBV6-1 to TRBJ2-3; a weak D match, TRBD2 (6 bases). The CDR3 has 12 residues. Germline V gene data show CDR1 as MNHNS and CDR2 as SASEGT. The CDR3 region is CASSGDTDTQYF. In DNA, the CDR3 is TGTGCTAGTTCGGGGGACACAGATACGCAGTATTTT.

This chain connects TRBV20-1 to TRBJ2-1, with a weak D call TRBD2 (5 bases). Germline loops: CDR1 DFQATT, CDR2 SNEGSKA (reference sequence). The V and J ends lost 0 bases and 8 bases respectively, with 14 bases between them. CDR3 length: 14 residues. CDR3 coding DNA: TGCAGTGCTAGAGATTCACGCGGGTTCGATGAGCAGTTCTTC. This encodes CSARDSRGFDEQFF.

This chain joins TRBV5-1 and TRBJ2-5; a possible D gene is TRBD1 (6 bases). The V end lost 4 bases, the J end lost 2 bases, and 12 bases lay between the germline ends. The CDR3 sequence is 14 residues long. Germline CDR1 reads SGHRS; CDR2 reads YFSETQ. CDR3 DNA sequence: TGCGCCAGCAGCCCCCCAGGGGTTCAAGAGACCCAGTACTTC. Its protein product is CASSPPGVQETQYF.

The J gene is TRBJ2-7, the V gene TRBV20-1, with 7 nucleotides matching TRBD1. CDR1 and CDR2 from the germline V gene are DFQATT and SNEGSKA (reference sequence). After removal of 7 bases from V and 2 bases from J, the junction contained 8 bases not matched to a gene. This CDR3 has 13 residues. The CDR3 here is CSGIRQGAYEQYF. For the CDR3, the DNA is TGCAGTGGAATCCGCCAGGGGGCCTACGAGCAGTACTTC.

The rearrangement uses TRBV11-2 and TRBJ2-1; D remains ambiguous. Germline V gene data show CDR1 as SGHAT and CDR2 as FQNNGV. The CDR3 contains 12 residues. V was trimmed by 1 base and J by 8 bases, leaving 6 bases between them. CDR3 nucleotides: TGTGCCAGCAGCTTAGTCCGTGATGAGCAGTTCTTC. It codes for CASSLVRDEQFF.

This chain uses TRBV7-3 with TRBJ2-2, with a weak D call TRBD1 (6 bases). This CDR3 has 16 residues. The V end was cut by 5 bases, the J end by 1 base, with 14 bases between. Germline-derived CDR1 and CDR2 are SGHTA and FQGTGA. CDR3: CASSSQGQMNTGELFF. The CDR3 coding sequence is TGTGCCAGCAGCAGCCAGGGACAAATGAACACCGGGGAGCTGTTTTTT.

The sample holds one count of this clonotype. The CDR3 DNA reads as TGTGCCAGCTCCTCCACGGGGGGCGACAGAAACTATGGCTACACCTTC. Translated: CASSSTGGDRNYGYTF. The chain couples TRBV18 to TRBJ1-2; D is possibly TRBD1 (6 bases). The CDR3 sequence is 16 residues long. V gave up 6 bases and J gave up 2 bases, with 19 bases separating them. Looked up from germline, CDR1 is KGHSH and CDR2 is LQKENI.

CDR3 sequence (DNA): TGTGCCAGCGGTTCCGGGGGGCTGGTGAACACTGAAGCTTTCTTT. Residues: CASGSGGLVNTEAFF. The chain is built from TRBV7-9 and TRBJ1-1; D possibly corresponds to TRBD1 (6 bases). The CDR3 runs to 15 residues. The germline V gene encodes CDR1 SEHNR and CDR2 FQNEAQ (reference sequence). Trimming removed 8 bases at V and 0 bases at J, with 16 bases between. Supplemented by reference TRBV7-9 and TRBJ1-1, the full variable domain reads DTGVSQNPRHKITKRGQNVTFRCDPISEHNRLYWYRQTLGQGPEFLTYFQNEAQLEKSRLLSDRFSAERPKGSFSTLEIQRTEQGDSAMYLCASGSGGLVNTEAFFGQGTRLTVV.